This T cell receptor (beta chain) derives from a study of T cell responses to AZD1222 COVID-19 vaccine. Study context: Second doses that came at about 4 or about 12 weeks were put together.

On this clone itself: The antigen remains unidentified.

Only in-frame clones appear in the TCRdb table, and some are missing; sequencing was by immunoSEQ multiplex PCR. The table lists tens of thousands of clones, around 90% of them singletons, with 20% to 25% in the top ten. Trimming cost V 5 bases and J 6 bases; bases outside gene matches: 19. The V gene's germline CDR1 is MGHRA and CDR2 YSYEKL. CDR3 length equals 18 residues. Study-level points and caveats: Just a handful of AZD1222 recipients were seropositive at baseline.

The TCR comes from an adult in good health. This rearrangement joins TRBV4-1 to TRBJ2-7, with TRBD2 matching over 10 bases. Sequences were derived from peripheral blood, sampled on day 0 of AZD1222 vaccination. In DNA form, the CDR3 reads TGCGCCAGCAGCAGTCGAGGGTTTTTGGGGACTAGCGACTCCGAGCAGTACTTC. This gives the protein CASSSRGFLGTSDSEQYF.